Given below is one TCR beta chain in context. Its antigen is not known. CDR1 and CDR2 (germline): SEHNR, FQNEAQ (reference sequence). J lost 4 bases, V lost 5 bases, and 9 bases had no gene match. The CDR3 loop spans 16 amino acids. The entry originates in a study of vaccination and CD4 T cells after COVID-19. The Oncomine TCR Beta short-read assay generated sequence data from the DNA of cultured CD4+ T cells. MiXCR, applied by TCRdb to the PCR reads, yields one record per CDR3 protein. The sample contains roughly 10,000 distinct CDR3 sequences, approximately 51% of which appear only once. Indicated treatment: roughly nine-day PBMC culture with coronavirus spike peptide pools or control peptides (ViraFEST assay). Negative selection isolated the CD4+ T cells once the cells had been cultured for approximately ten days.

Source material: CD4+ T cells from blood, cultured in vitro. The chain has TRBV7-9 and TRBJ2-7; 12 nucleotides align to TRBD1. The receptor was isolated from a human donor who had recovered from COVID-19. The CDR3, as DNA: TGTGCCAGCAGCCCCGCGGGACAGGGGGCTCTGTACGAGCAGTACTTC. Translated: CASSPAGQGALYEQYF.